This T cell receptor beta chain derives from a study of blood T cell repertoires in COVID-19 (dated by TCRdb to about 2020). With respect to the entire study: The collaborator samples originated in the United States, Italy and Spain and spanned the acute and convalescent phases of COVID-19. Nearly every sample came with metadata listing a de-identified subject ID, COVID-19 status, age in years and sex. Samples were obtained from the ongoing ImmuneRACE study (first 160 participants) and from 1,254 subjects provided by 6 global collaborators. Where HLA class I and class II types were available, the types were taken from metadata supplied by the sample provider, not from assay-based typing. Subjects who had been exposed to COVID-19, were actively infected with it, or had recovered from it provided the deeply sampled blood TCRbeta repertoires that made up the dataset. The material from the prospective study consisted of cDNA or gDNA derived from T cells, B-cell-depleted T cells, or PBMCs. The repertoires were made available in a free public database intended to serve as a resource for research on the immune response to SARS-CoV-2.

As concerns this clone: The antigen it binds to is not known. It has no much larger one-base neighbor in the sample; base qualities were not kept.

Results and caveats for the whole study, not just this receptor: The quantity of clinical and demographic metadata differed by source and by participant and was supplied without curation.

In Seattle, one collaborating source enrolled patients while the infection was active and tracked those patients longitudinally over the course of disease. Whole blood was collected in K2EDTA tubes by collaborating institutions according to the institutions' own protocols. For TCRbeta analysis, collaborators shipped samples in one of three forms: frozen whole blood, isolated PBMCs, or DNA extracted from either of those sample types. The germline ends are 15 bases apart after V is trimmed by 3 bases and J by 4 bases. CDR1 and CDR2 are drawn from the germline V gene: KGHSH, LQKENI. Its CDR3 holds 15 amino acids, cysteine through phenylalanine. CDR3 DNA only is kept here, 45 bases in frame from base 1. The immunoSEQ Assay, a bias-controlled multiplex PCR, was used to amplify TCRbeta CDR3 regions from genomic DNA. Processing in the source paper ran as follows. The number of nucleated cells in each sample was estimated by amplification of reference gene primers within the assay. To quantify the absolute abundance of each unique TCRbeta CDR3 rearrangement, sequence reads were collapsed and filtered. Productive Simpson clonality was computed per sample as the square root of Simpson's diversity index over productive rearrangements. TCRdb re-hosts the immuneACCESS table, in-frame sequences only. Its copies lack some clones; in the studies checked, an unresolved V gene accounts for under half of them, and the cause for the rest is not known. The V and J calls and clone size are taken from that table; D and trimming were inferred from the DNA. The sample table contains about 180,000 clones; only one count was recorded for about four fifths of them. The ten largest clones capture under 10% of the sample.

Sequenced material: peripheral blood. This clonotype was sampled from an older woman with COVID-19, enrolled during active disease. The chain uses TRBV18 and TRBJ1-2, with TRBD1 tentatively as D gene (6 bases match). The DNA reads TGTGCCAGCTCACCGGATTCGACAGGACTCTATGGCTACACCTTC. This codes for CASSPDSTGLYGYTF.